This T cell receptor beta chain stems from a study of blood T cell repertoires in COVID-19 (dated by TCRdb to about 2020). In the study overall: Collaborator samples came from the United States, Italy and Spain and covered acute and convalescent phases of COVID-19. Nearly every sample came with metadata listing a de-identified subject ID, COVID-19 status, age in years and sex. The repertoires were released in a freely available public database intended as a resource for research on the immune response to SARS-CoV-2. The samples were drawn from two sources: the first 160 participants of the ongoing ImmuneRACE study, and 1,254 subjects contributed by 6 global collaborators. The prospective study material was composed of cDNA or gDNA derived from T cells, B-cell-depleted T cells, or PBMCs. Deeply sampled blood TCRbeta repertoires from subjects exposed to, actively infected with, or recovered from COVID-19 were included in the dataset. Where available, HLA class I and class II types were obtained from metadata supplied by the sample provider rather than from assay-based typing.

From cysteine to phenylalanine, the CDR3 is 13 amino acids long. Here the CDR3 DNA is all that survives: 39 bases in frame from base 1. In the germline V gene (reference sequence), CDR1 corresponds to MNHEY and CDR2 to SMNVEV. Trimming costs V 2 bases and J 1 base, and their ends lie 4 bases apart. One collaborating source in Seattle enrolled patients while the patients were actively infected and followed the patients over time throughout the course of disease. Collaborating institutions collected whole blood in K2EDTA tubes following their own protocols. Collaborator samples were shipped for TCRbeta analysis as frozen whole blood, isolated PBMCs, or DNA extracted from either sample type. General study outcomes and caveats: Clinical and demographic metadata were provided uncurated, with the amount varying by source and participant.

The immunoSEQ Assay, a bias-controlled multiplex PCR, was used to amplify TCRbeta CDR3 regions from genomic DNA. The authors processed their data as follows. The number of nucleated cells in each sample was estimated from the amplification of reference gene primers within the assay. To quantify the absolute abundance of each unique TCRbeta CDR3 rearrangement, sequence reads were collapsed and filtered. For each sample, productive Simpson clonality was calculated as the square root of Simpson's diversity index across productive rearrangements. The source is immuneACCESS, and TCRdb retained only in-frame sequences with V and J called. Part of the clones is not carried over; for the studies checked, unresolved V genes explain less than half of this, and the remainder is unexplained. V and J calls and clone size are those listed in that table; D and trimming were worked out from the DNA. Here the sample has 350,000 to 500,000 clones; approximately 90% occur a single time. 0.7% to 1% of the sample comes from the top ten.

Of note for this clone: Its antigen is still unknown. The sample holds no much larger clone one base away, and base qualities are not on file.

This sequence was found in a man between 18 and 35 years old with COVID-19, enrolled during active disease. The receptor chain draws on TRBV27 and TRBJ2-3, with no reliable assignment of the D segment. What was sequenced was peripheral blood. CDR3 sequence: CASSLVGTDTQYF. In nucleotides, the sequence is TGTGCCAGCAGTTTAGTCGGCACAGATACGCAGTATTTT.